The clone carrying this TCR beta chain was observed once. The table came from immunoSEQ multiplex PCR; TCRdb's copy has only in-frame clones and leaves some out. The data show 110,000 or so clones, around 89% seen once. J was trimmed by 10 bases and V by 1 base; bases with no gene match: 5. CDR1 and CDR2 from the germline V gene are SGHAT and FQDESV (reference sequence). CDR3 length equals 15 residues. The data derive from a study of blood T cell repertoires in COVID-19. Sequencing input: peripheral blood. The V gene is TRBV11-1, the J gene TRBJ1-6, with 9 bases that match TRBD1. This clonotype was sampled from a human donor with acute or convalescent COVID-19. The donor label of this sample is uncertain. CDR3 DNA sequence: TGTGCCAGCAGCTTAGTGACAGGGGGTCGGTCACCCCTCCACTTT. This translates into CASSLVTGGRSPLHF.